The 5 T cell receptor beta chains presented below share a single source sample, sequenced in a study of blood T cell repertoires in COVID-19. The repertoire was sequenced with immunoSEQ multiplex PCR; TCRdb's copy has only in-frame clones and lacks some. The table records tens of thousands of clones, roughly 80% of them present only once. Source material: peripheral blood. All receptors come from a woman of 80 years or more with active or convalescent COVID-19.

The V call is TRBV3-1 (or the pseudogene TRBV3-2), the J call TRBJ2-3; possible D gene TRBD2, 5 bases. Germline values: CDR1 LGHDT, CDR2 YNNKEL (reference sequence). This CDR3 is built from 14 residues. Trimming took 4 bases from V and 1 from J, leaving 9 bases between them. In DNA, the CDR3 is TGTGCCAGCAGCCTTCGGACTGGCACAGATACGCAGTATTTT. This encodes CASSLRTGTDTQYF.

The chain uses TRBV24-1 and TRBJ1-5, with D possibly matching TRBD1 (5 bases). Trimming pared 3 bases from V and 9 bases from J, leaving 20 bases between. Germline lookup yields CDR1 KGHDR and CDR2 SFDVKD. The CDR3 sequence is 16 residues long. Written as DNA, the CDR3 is TGTGCCACCAGTGATCCGAGCGGGGCATCCGGTCGGCCCCAGCATTTT. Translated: CATSDPSGASGRPQHF.

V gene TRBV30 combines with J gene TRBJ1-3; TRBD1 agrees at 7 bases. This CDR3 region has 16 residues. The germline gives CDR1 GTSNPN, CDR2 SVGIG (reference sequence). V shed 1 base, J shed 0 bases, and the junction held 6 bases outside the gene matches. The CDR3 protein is CAWSGDRTTSGNTIYF. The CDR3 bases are TGTGCCTGGAGTGGGGACAGAACTACCTCTGGAAACACCATATATTTT.

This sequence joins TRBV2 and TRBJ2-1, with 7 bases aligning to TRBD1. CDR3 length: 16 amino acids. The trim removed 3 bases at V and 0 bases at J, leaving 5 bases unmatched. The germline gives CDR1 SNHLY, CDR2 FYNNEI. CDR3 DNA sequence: TGTGCCAGCAGTGACCCGACAGGGAACTCCTACAATGAGCAGTTCTTC. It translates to CASSDPTGNSYNEQFF.

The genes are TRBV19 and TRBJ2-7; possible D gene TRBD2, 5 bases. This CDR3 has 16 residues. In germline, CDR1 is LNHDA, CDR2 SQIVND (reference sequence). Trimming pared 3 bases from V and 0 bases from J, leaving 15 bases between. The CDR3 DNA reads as TGTGCCAGTAGTATCCCCGCGGGTAAAAACTCCTACGAGCAGTACTTC. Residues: CASSIPAGKNSYEQYF.